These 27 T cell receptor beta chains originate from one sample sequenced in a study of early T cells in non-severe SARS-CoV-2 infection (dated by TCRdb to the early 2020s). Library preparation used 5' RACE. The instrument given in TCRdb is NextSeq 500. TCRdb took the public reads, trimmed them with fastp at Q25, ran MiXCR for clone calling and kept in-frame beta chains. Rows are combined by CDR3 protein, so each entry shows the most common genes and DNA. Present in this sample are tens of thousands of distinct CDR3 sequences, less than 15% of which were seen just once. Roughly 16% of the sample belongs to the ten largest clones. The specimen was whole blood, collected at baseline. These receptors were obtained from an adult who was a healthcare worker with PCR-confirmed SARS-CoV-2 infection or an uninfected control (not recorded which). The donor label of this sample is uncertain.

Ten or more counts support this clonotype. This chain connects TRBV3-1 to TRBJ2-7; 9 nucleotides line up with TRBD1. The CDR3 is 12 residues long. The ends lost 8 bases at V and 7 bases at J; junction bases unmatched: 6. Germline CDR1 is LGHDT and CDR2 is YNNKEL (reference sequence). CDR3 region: CASQGQGIEQYF. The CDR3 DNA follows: TGTGCCAGCCAGGGACAGGGCATAGAGCAGTACTTC.

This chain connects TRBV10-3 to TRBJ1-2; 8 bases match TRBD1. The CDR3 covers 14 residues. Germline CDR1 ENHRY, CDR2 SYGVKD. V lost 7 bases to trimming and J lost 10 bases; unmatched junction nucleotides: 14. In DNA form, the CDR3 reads TGTGCCATCACCGAGGACAGGGTGTTTATTGACTACACCTTC. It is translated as CAITEDRVFIDYTF.

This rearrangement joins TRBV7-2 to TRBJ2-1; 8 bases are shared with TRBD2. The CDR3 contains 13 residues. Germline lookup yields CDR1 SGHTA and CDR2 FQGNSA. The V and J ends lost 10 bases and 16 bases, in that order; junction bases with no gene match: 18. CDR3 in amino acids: CATRTPPSGREFF. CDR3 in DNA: TGTGCCACGAGAACACCCCCAAGCGGGAGAGAATTCTTC. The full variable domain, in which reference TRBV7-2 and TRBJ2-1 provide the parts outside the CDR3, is GAGVSQSPSNKVTEKGKDVELRCDPISGHTALYWYRQSLGQGLEFLIYFQGNSAPDKSGLPSDRFSAERTGGSVSTLTIQRTQQEDSAVYLCATRTPPSGREFFGPGTRLTVL.

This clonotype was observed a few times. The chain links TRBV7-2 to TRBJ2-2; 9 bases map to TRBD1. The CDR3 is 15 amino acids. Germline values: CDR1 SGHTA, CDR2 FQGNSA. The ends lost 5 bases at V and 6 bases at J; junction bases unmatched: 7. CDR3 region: CASSPWDRVAGELFF. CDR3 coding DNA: TGTGCCAGCAGCCCGTGGGACAGGGTCGCCGGGGAGCTGTTTTTT.

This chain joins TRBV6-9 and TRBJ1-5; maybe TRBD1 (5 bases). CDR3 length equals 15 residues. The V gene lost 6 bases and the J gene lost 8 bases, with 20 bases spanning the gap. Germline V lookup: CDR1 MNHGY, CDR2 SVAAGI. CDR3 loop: CASSWGVTLVEPQHF. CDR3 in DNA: TGTGCCAGCAGCTGGGGGGTCACCTTGGTAGAGCCCCAGCATTTT.

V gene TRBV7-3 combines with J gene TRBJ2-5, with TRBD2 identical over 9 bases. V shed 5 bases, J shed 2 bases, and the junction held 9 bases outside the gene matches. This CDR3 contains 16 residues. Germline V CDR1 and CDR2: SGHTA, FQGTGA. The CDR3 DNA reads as TGTGCCAGCAGCCTATTTGCGGGGGGGCTTCAAGAGACCCAGTACTTC. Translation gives CASSLFAGGLQETQYF.

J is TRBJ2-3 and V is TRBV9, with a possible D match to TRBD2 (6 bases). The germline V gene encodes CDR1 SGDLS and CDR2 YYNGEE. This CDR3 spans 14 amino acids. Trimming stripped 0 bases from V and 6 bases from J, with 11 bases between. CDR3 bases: TGTGCCAGCAGCGTAGGTGGAGGGGCCGATACGCAGTATTTT. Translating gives CASSVGGGADTQYF.

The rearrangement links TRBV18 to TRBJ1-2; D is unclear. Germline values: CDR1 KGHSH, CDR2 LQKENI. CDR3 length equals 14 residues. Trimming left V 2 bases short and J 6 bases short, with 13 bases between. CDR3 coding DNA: TGTGCCAGCTCACCAATTCCCGGGAGCGATGGCTACACCTTC. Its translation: CASSPIPGSDGYTF. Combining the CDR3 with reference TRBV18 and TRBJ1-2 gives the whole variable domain NAGVMQNPRHLVRRRGQEARLRCSPMKGHSHVYWYRQLPEEGLKFMVYLQKENIIDESGMPKERFSAEFPKEGPSILRIQQVVRGDSAAYFCASSPIPGSDGYTFGSGTRLTVV.

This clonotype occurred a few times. The CDR3 sequence is CASSQDEGQNYGYTF. Written as DNA, the CDR3 is TGTGCCAGCAGCCAAGACGAGGGACAGAACTATGGCTACACCTTC. V usage is TRBV3-2 and J usage is TRBJ1-2; the table's TRBD1 call for D was not verified on the DNA. TRBV3-2 is deemed a pseudogene. CDR3 size: 15 residues.

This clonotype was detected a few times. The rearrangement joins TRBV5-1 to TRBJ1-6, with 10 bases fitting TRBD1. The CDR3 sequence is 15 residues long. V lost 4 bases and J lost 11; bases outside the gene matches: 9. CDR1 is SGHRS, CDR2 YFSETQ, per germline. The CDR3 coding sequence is TGCGCCAGCAGCGTTGAACTGGGACAGGGGACACCCCTCCACTTT. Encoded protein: CASSVELGQGTPLHF.

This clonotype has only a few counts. CDR3 protein: CASRISGRTDTQYF. DNA of the CDR3: TGTGCCAGTCGAATCAGCGGACGCACAGATACGCAGTATTTT. This chain connects TRBV12-3 or TRBV12-4 to TRBJ2-3, with a possible D match to TRBD2 (5 bases). The CDR3 has 14 residues. Between the trimmed V and J ends, which lost 9 bases and 1 base, there was a span of 14 bases.

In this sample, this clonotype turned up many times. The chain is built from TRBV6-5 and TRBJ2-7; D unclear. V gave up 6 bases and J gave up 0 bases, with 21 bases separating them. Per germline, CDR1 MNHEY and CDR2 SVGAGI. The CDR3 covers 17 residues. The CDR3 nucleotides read TGTGCCAGCAGCCAAAAGTATGGTTATATGGCCTCCTACGAGCAGTACTTC. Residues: CASSQKYGYMASYEQYF.

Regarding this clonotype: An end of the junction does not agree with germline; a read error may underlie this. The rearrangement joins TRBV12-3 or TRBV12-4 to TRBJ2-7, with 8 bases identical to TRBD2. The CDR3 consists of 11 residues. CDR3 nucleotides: TGTGCCAGCAGTTTAGCGGGACTAGTAAGCTTC. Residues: CASSLAGLVSF.

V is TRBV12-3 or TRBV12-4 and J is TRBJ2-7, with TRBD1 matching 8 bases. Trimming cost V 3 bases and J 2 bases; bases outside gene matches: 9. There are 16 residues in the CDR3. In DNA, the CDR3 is TGTGCCAGCAGTTTGGGTCAGGGGGCTCCGACCTACGAGCAGTACTTC. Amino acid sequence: CASSLGQGAPTYEQYF.

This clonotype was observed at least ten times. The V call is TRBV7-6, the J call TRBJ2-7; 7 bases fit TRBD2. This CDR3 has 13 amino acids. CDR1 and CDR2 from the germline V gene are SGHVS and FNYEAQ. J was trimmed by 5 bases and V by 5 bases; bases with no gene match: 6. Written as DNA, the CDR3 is TGTGCCAGCAGCCGGCGGGGGAGCGACGAGCAGTACTTC. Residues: CASSRRGSDEQYF.

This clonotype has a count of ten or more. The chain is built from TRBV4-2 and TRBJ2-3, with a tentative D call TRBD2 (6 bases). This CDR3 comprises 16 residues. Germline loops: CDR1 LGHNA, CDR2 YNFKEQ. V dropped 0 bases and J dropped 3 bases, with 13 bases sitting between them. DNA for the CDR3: TGTGCCAGCAGCCAAGAACCAGCGGGTGAAACAGATACGCAGTATTTT. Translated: CASSQEPAGETDTQYF.

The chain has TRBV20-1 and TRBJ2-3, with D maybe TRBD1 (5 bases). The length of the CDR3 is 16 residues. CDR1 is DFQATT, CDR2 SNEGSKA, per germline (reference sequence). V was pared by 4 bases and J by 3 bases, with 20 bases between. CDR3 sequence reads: CSAITGSRVGTDTQYF. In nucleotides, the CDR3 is TGCAGTGCTATTACAGGTTCCCGGGTCGGGACAGATACGCAGTATTTT.

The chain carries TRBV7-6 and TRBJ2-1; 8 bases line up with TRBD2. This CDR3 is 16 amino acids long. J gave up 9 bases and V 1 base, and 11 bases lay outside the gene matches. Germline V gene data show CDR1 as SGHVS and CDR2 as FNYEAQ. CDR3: CASSLVTGGPPVEQFF. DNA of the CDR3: TGTGCCAGCAGCTTAGTTACGGGAGGGCCCCCGGTTGAGCAGTTCTTC.

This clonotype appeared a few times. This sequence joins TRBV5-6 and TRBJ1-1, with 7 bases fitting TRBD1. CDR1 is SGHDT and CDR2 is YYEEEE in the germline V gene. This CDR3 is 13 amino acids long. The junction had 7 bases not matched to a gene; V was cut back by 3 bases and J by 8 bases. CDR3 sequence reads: CASSSGTAREAFF. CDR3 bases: TGTGCCAGCAGCTCCGGGACAGCAAGAGAAGCTTTCTTT.

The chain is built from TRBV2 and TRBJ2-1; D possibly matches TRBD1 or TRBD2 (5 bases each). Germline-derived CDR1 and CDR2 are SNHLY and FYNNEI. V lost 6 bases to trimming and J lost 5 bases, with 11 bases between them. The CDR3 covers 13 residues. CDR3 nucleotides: TGTGCCAGCAGGATCCTGGGGGACAATGAGCAGTTCTTC. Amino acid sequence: CASRILGDNEQFF.

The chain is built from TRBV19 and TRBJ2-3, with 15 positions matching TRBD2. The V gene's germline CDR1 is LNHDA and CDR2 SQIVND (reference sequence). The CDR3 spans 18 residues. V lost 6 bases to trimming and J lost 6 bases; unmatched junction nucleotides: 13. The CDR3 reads CASSGTGLAGGIGDTQYF. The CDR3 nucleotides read TGTGCCAGTAGCGGCACCGGACTAGCGGGAGGGATCGGCGATACGCAGTATTTT.

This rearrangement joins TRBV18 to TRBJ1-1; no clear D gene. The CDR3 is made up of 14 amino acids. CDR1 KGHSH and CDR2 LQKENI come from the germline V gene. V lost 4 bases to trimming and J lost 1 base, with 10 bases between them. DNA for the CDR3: TGTGCCAGCTCACGCACGGCGCCGAACACTGAAGCTTTCTTT. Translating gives CASSRTAPNTEAFF. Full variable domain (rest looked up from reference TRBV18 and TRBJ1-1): NAGVMQNPRHLVRRRGQEARLRCSPMKGHSHVYWYRQLPEEGLKFMVYLQKENIIDESGMPKERFSAEFPKEGPSILRIQQVVRGDSAAYFCASSRTAPNTEAFFGQGTRLTVV.

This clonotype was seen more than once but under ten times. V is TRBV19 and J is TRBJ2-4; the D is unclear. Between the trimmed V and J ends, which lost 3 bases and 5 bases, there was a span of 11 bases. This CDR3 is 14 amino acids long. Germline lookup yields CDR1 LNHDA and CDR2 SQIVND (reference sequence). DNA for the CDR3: TGTGCCAGTAGTATCGAGTTTAACCAAAACATTCAGTACTTC. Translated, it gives CASSIEFNQNIQYF.

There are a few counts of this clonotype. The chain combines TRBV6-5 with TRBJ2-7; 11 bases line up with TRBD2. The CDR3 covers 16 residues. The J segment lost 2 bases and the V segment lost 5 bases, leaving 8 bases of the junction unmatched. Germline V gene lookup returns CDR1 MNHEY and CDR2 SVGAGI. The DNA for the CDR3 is TGTGCCAGCAGTCCGAACCCGGGACTAGCGGCCTACGAGCAGTACTTC. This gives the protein CASSPNPGLAAYEQYF.

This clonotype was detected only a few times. CDR3 nucleotides: TGTGCCAGCCGAAGTAAGGGGGTAAGGGATGATGAGCAGTTCTTC. Its protein is CASRSKGVRDDEQFF. The J gene is TRBJ2-1, the V gene TRBV2, with a tentative D call TRBD1 (6 bases). In germline, CDR1 is SNHLY, CDR2 FYNNEI. Trimming shortened V by 8 bases and J by 8 bases, and 22 bases separated the two germline ends. The CDR3 covers 15 residues.

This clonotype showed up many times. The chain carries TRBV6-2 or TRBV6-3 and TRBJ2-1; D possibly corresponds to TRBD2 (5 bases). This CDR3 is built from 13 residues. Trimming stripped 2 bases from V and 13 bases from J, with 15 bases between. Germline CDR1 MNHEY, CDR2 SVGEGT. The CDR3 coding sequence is TGTGCCAGCAGTTACCCAAGGACTGTCAAACAGTTCTTC. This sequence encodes CASSYPRTVKQFF.

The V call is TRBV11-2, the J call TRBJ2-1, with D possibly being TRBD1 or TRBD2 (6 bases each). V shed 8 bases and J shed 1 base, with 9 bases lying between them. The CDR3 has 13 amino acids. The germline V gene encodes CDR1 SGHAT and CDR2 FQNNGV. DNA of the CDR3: TGTGCCAGCGGGGGGCTGTCCTACAATGAGCAGTTCTTC. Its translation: CASGGLSYNEQFF.